This TCR beta chain was sequenced in a study of cytomegalovirus exposure and HLA in healthy donors. Both 60 Vbeta primers and 13 Jbeta primers went into the PCR. The repertoire was sequenced with immunoSEQ multiplex PCR; TCRdb's copy has only in-frame clones and lacks some. The sample lists under 150,000 clones, approximately 72% occurring once. V gave up 3 bases and J gave up 2 bases, with 7 bases separating them. Germline V gene data show CDR1 as SGHTA and CDR2 as FQGNSA. This CDR3 is 13 amino acids long. The chain has TRBV7-2 and TRBJ1-2; a weak D match, TRBD1 (6 bases). The clonotype originates from a human donor in good health. Sequenced sample: PBMCs. The CDR3 spells CASSLGTNYGYTF. The DNA of the CDR3 is TGTGCCAGCAGCTTGGGGACAAACTATGGCTACACCTTC.